What follows are 10 T cell receptor beta chains derived from one specimen sequenced in a study of blood T cell repertoires in COVID-19 (dated by TCRdb to 2018 to 2021). The library was generated by the immunoSEQ multiplex PCR assay. TCRdb re-hosts the immuneACCESS table, in-frame sequences only. Its copies lack some clones; in the studies checked, an unresolved V gene accounts for under half of them, and the cause for the rest is not known. Here the sample has about 53,000 clones; approximately 80% occur a single time. The top ten hold around two fifths of the sample. The sequencing sample was made of peripheral blood. The receptor source for this set is a man between 65 and 85 years old with active or convalescent COVID-19.

The gene calls are TRBV13 and TRBJ2-5; 12 bases map to TRBD2. This CDR3 contains 17 residues. Trimming at V came to 3 bases and at J to 1 base, leaving 6 bases not matched to a gene. Germline V gives CDR1 PRHDT, CDR2 FYEKMQ (reference sequence). The CDR3 coding sequence is TGTGCCAGCAGCTTGACCGGACTAGCGGGAAGCCAAGAGACCCAGTACTTC. Residues: CASSLTGLAGSQETQYF.

This chain links TRBV6-2 or TRBV6-3 with TRBJ2-2; D remains unclear. This CDR3 is built from 13 residues. Germline V lookup: CDR1 MNHEY, CDR2 SVGEGT. The V and J ends lost 5 bases and 4 bases respectively, with 8 bases between them. The CDR3 region is CASSPRPTGELFF. CDR3 sequence (DNA): TGTGCCAGCAGTCCCAGGCCCACCGGGGAGCTGTTTTTT.

The rearrangement joins TRBV7-2 to TRBJ1-6, with 12 positions matching TRBD1. The CDR3 consists of 17 residues. Germline trimming cut 0 bases from V and 9 bases from J; bases unmatched to any gene: 6. The germline CDR1 and CDR2 sequences are SGHTA and FQGNSA. The CDR3 region is CASSLAAGQGAGSPLHF. Written as DNA, the CDR3 is TGTGCCAGCAGCTTAGCAGCGGGACAGGGGGCGGGTTCACCCCTCCACTTT.

This clone was detected once. The CDR3 DNA reads TGTGCCAGCAGCTTGTCTCTGGGGGGTCAGCCCCAGCATTTT. Translating gives CASSLSLGGQPQHF. V usage is TRBV5-6 and J usage is TRBJ1-5; possible D gene TRBD1, 5 bases. The germline V and J ends were trimmed by 1 base and 6 bases, with 11 bases remaining between them. Germline-derived CDR1 and CDR2 are SGHDT and YYEEEE. The CDR3 length is 14 residues.

The V call is TRBV30, the J call TRBJ1-5; maybe TRBD1 (6 bases). Looked up from germline, CDR1 is GTSNPN and CDR2 is SVGIG (reference sequence). The CDR3 runs to 15 residues. Trimming took off 2 bases at V and 3 bases at J, with 14 bases between the two ends. The DNA of the CDR3 is TGTGCCTGGAGTTCCCTCACAGGGACCAATCAGCCCCAGCATTTT. This codes for CAWSSLTGTNQPQHF.

The genes are TRBV6-5 and TRBJ1-1; 10 bases match TRBD1. Trimming at V came to 10 bases and at J to 5 bases, leaving 10 bases not matched to a gene. CDR3 length equals 14 residues. Germline values: CDR1 MNHEY, CDR2 SVGAGI. This chain's CDR3 is CATKDDRGLTEAFF. CDR3 in DNA: TGTGCCACCAAAGATGACAGGGGGCTTACTGAAGCTTTCTTT.

This rearrangement joins TRBV3-1 (or the pseudogene TRBV3-2) to TRBJ2-7; possibly TRBD2 for D (5 bases). V was trimmed by 4 bases and J by 12 bases, leaving 13 bases between them. CDR3 length: 11 amino acids. Germline V gene lookup returns CDR1 LGHDT and CDR2 YNNKEL (reference sequence). Here the CDR3 DNA reads TGTGCCAGCAGCCTTGAAGGAGCGGTGTACTTC. Its translation: CASSLEGAVYF.

The J gene is TRBJ1-2, the V gene TRBV7-6; TRBD1 matches at 8 bases. The ends lost 1 base at V and 7 bases at J; junction bases unmatched: 17. This CDR3 contains 18 residues. From germline, CDR1 is SGHVS and CDR2 FNYEAQ. CDR3: CASSLGPGQASPGSGYTF. For the CDR3, the DNA is TGTGCCAGCAGCTTAGGTCCGGGACAGGCCTCTCCTGGGAGTGGCTACACCTTC.

The CDR3 is CASSRPRTGTGELFF. The CDR3 nucleotides read TGTGCCAGCAGTCGTCCGAGGACAGGGACCGGGGAGCTGTTTTTT. The chain joins TRBV6-5 to TRBJ2-2, with TRBD1 identical over 8 bases. The CDR3 loop spans 15 amino acids. Germline values: CDR1 MNHEY, CDR2 SVGAGI. J lost 5 bases, V lost 5 bases, and 7 bases had no gene match.

CDR3 in DNA: TGTGCCAGCAGCTTGACAGGGCAGACTAATGAAAAACTGTTTTTT. It is translated as CASSLTGQTNEKLFF. This rearrangement joins TRBV5-8 to TRBJ1-4; TRBD1 might be the D (6 bases). Deletions cut 1 base from V and 2 bases from J, with 9 bases between. CDR1 SGHTS and CDR2 YDEGEE come from the germline V gene. The CDR3 sequence is 15 residues long.